This T cell receptor beta chain is from a study of CD8 T cells in Susac syndrome. An input of about 0.45 to 1 ug of RNA was subjected to reverse transcription using random hexamers. MiXCR, run by TCRdb on the immunoSEQ multiplex PCR reads, gives a single entry per CDR3 protein. Here the sample spans about 150,000 distinct CDR3 sequences, 95% to 96% being singletons. V was trimmed by 4 bases and J by 7 bases, leaving 14 bases between them. CDR3 length: 12 amino acids. Per the germline V gene, CDR1 is GTSNPN and CDR2 is SVGIG (reference sequence). The sequence was collected from a human donor with multiple sclerosis. Sequences were obtained from CD8+ T cells from PBMCs. The V gene is TRBV30, the J gene TRBJ2-7; D is possibly TRBD1 (6 bases). The CDR3 DNA follows: TGTGCCTGGACCGAGGACAGCCTGGAGCAGTACTTC. Its protein product is CAWTEDSLEQYF.